This TCR beta chain was captured by sequencing in a study of cytomegalovirus exposure and HLA in healthy donors. This clone was seen a handful of times. PCR used 60 Vbeta primers and 13 Jbeta primers. Original methodology: An analysis performed later counted 70 million to 90 million unique TCR beta chains (roughly 9.9 million of them shared). Measured with immunoSEQ multiplex PCR; TCRdb has only the in-frame clones, and not every one. That table supplies the V and J calls and clone size; D and trimming were determined from the DNA. This sample has 91,000 or so clones, with around three quarters found just once. This CDR3 has 14 residues. The V gene lost 7 bases and the J gene lost 7 bases, with 19 bases spanning the gap. The germline CDR1 and CDR2 sequences are MDHEN and SYDVKM.

The rearrangement uses TRBV28 and TRBJ1-1, with a weak D call TRBD1 (6 bases). Sequencing input: PBMCs. This TCR derives from a man aged 30 to 39 in good health and CMV-seropositive. The CDR3 DNA reads TGTGCCAGCACCATATCCGACAGGCGAAATGAAGCTTTCTTT. This translates into CASTISDRRNEAFF.